This TCR beta chain was profiled in a study of T cells after posttransplantation cyclophosphamide. Here immunoSEQ multiplex PCR was the method, and the copy in TCRdb shows in-frame clones only, minus some. Listed for the sample are 7,000 to 9,000 clones, none seen a single time. Study results and limitations: Skin or GI-infiltrating T cells shared few TRB sequences with blood. Later post-transplant blood repertoires were often dominated by donor CD8+ memory clones. Recipient CMV seropositivity and CMV reactivation strongly tracked TRB clonality.

Treatment was busulfan-fludarabine conditioning, a marrow graft, and cyclophosphamide on days +3 and +4. There are many counts of this clone. Its antigen is unidentified. Germline V gene sequence: CDR1 LNHDA, CDR2 SQIVND (reference sequence). The CDR3 runs 16 residues. V lost 5 bases and J 1 base, leaving 17 bases between the germline ends. The specimen was PBMCs, collected after allogeneic stem cell transplant with posttransplant cyclophosphamide. The clonotype was recovered from a young adult male patient who received an allogeneic stem cell transplant from an unrelated donor, was CMV-positive, and had acute and chronic GVHD. The graft donor may have contributed some T cells. V is TRBV19 and J is TRBJ1-2, with D unresolved. The CDR3 sequence is CASSLRSQRINYGYTF. CDR3 coding DNA: TGTGCCAGTAGTCTAAGGAGTCAGAGAATTAACTATGGCTACACCTTC. Filled out from reference TRBV19 and TRBJ1-2, the complete variable domain reads DGGITQSPKYLFRKEGQNVTLSCEQNLNHDAMYWYRQDPGQGLRLIYYSQIVNDFQKGDIAEGYSVSREKKESFPLTVTSAQKNPTAFYLCASSLRSQRINYGYTFGSGTRLTVV.